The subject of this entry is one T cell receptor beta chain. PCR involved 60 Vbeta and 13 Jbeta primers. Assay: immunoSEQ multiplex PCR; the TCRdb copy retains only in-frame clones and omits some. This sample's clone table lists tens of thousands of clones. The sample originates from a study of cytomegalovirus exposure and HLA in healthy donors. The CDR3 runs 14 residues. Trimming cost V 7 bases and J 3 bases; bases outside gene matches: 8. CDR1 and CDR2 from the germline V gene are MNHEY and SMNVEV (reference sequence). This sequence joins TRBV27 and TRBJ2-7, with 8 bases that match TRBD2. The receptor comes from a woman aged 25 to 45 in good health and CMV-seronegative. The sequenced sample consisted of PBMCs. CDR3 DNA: TGTGCCAGCACCTGGACTAGCCTTGTCTACGAGCAGTACTTC. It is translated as CASTWTSLVYEQYF.